Presented here are 17 T cell receptor beta chains from one specimen sequenced in a study of spatial heterogeneity in lung cancer. Via MiXCR, TCRdb re-called the 5' RACE reads, giving one row per CDR3 protein. The sample records 40,000 to 50,000 distinct CDR3 sequences, approximately 13% being singletons. This sample's time point: sample taken at primary tumor resection. Material for sequencing was whole RNA from tumor, nontumor lung or frozen PBMC, left unsorted. This sample comprised PBMCs, obtained at surgery. The receptors were sampled from a male donor with early-stage non-small cell lung cancer.

J is TRBJ2-6 and V is TRBV7-9; possibly TRBD1 for D (6 bases). The V and J ends lost 6 bases and 0 bases respectively, with 12 bases between them. Germline V gene lookup returns CDR1 SEHNR and CDR2 FQNEAQ (reference sequence). This CDR3 is 16 amino acids long. The CDR3 reads CASSHGQPSGANVLTF. CDR3 sequence (DNA): TGTGCCAGCAGTCACGGACAGCCCTCTGGGGCCAACGTCCTGACTTTC.

This clonotype showed up many times. This rearrangement joins TRBV4-2 to TRBJ1-6; 10 bases align to TRBD1. The CDR3 extends over 19 amino acids. Trimming cost V 0 bases and J 5 bases; bases outside gene matches: 10. Germline values: CDR1 LGHNA, CDR2 YNFKEQ. In DNA, the CDR3 is TGTGCCAGCAGCCAAGAGGGATGGACAGGGGGAGGACATAATTCACCCCTCCACTTT. It encodes CASSQEGWTGGGHNSPLHF.

There are many counts of this clonotype. The chain couples TRBV5-1 to TRBJ2-5, with TRBD1 identical over 10 bases. After removal of 2 bases from V and 1 base from J, the junction contained 2 bases not matched to a gene. Germline-derived CDR1 and CDR2 are SGHRS and YFSETQ. The CDR3 consists of 15 residues. The DNA for the CDR3 is TGCGCCAGCAGCTTAGGGGACAGGGGCCAAGAGACCCAGTACTTC. Encoded protein: CASSLGDRGQETQYF. Together with reference TRBV5-1 and TRBJ2-5, the CDR3 gives the full variable domain: KAGVTQTPRYLIKTRGQQVTLSCSPISGHRSVSWYQQTPGQGLQFLFEYFSETQRNKGNFPGRFSGRQFSNSRSEMNVSTLELGDSALYLCASSLGDRGQETQYFGPGTRLLVL.

Ten or more counts support this clonotype. V gene TRBV5-4 combines with J gene TRBJ1-5; TRBD1 agrees at 8 bases. Germline values: CDR1 SGHNT, CDR2 YYREEE (reference sequence). The CDR3 has 15 residues. V gave up 2 bases and J gave up 5 bases; unmatched junction bases: 6. The CDR3 region is CASSFGTGGDQPQHF. The CDR3 DNA follows: TGTGCCAGCAGCTTCGGTACAGGGGGTGATCAGCCCCAGCATTTT. Using reference TRBV5-4 and TRBJ1-5 for the parts outside the CDR3, the full variable domain is ETGVTQSPTHLIKTRGQQVTLRCSSQSGHNTVSWYQQALGQGPQFIFQYYREEENGRGNFPPRFSGLQFPNYSSELNVNALELDDSALYLCASSFGTGGDQPQHFGDGTRLSIL.

The chain recombines TRBV7-2 with TRBJ1-4, with 9 bases that match TRBD1. Germline-derived CDR1 and CDR2 are SGHTA and FQGNSA. This CDR3 contains 15 residues. V lost 5 bases, J lost 4 bases, and 5 bases stayed unmatched. Written as DNA, the CDR3 is TGTGCCAGCAGCCCTGGGACAGGGTATAATGAAAAACTGTTTTTT. Protein sequence: CASSPGTGYNEKLFF.

This clonotype was detected only a few times. The J gene is TRBJ2-4, the V gene TRBV29-1, with 14 nucleotides matching TRBD2. The CDR3 length is 19 residues. The germline V gene encodes CDR1 SQVTM and CDR2 ANQGSEA. Unmatched junction bases numbered 9, after V lost 1 base and J lost 1 base. The CDR3 bases are TGCAGCGTTGAAGGATCGGGACTAGCGGGAGCAGGGGCCAAAAACATTCAGTACTTC. Translation: CSVEGSGLAGAGAKNIQYF.

The chain has TRBV5-1 and TRBJ2-2; D remains ambiguous. The V and J ends lost 4 bases and 3 bases respectively, with 7 bases between them. The CDR3 is made up of 13 amino acids. Germline assignment: CDR1 SGHRS and CDR2 YFSETQ. The CDR3 sequence: CASSDTYTGELFF. The CDR3 nucleotides read TGCGCCAGCAGCGACACCTACACCGGGGAGCTGTTTTTT.

This chain links TRBV20-1 with TRBJ2-1, with D unclear. V dropped 6 bases and J dropped 8 bases, with 8 bases sitting between them. Germline assignment: CDR1 DFQATT and CDR2 SNEGSKA (reference sequence). The length of the CDR3 is 10 residues. This CDR3 reads CSARDHEQFF. The CDR3 bases are TGCAGTGCCCGAGACCATGAGCAGTTCTTC.

This clonotype has just a few counts. V usage is TRBV20-1 and J usage is TRBJ2-1; 9 nucleotides match TRBD2. V gave up 2 bases and J gave up 8 bases; unmatched junction bases: 13. The CDR3 totals 16 residues. The germline V gene has CDR1 DFQATT and CDR2 SNEGSKA (reference sequence). The CDR3 DNA follows: TGCAGTGCTAGAAGCCCGACTAGCGGACGTTTAGATGAGCAGTTCTTC. This codes for CSARSPTSGRLDEQFF.

Many counts were recorded for this clonotype. This chain uses TRBV11-2 with TRBJ1-1, with D uncertain. V lost 6 bases and J lost 0, with 14 bases in between. In germline, CDR1 is SGHAT, CDR2 FQNNGV. This CDR3 spans 15 amino acids. CDR3 in DNA: TGTGCCAGCAGGGCGACGGTGGTCATGAACACTGAAGCTTTCTTT. Protein product: CASRATVVMNTEAFF.

In this sample, this clonotype turned up many times. The chain employs TRBV6-4 and TRBJ2-3, with 13 bases matching TRBD2. This CDR3 is 15 amino acids long. V lost 5 bases and J lost 4; bases outside the gene matches: 3. Looked up from germline, CDR1 is MRHNA and CDR2 is SNTAGT. The CDR3 reads CASSTSGGASDTQYF. DNA of the CDR3: TGTGCCAGCAGTACTAGCGGGGGGGCCTCAGATACGCAGTATTTT.

V is TRBV7-8 and J is TRBJ2-3; D is unresolved. Trimming shortened V by 1 base and J by 3 bases, and 11 bases separated the two germline ends. CDR1 and CDR2 (germline): SGHVS, FQNEAQ. The CDR3 totals 15 residues. The DNA for the CDR3 is TGTGCCAGCAGCTTAGACCGGTCTGGTACAGATACGCAGTATTTT. Translation gives CASSLDRSGTDTQYF.

This clonotype was counted many times. This rearrangement joins TRBV19 to TRBJ1-1; D might be TRBD1 (5 bases). Germline lookup yields CDR1 LNHDA and CDR2 SQIVND (reference sequence). The CDR3 runs 15 residues. Trimming cost V 1 base and J 4 bases, with 13 bases left between them. CDR3 amino acids: CASSIGTTRGTEAFF. CDR3 nucleotide sequence: TGTGCCAGTAGTATAGGAACTACGAGGGGCACTGAAGCTTTCTTT.

This clonotype was recorded a few times. The chain carries TRBV7-9 and TRBJ2-1; 7 bases map to TRBD1. The CDR3 length is 13 residues. The V and J ends lost 5 bases and 7 bases, in that order; junction bases with no gene match: 5. Germline V CDR1 and CDR2: SEHNR, FQNEAQ (reference sequence). The CDR3 DNA follows: TGTGCCAGCAGCGCCCGGACAGGAAATGAGCAGTTCTTC. Amino acids: CASSARTGNEQFF.

The chain links TRBV3-1 to TRBJ1-2; 8 nucleotides match TRBD1. V lost 1 base and J lost 3; bases outside the gene matches: 4. The CDR3 is 15 amino acids. Per germline, CDR1 LGHDT and CDR2 YNNKEL (reference sequence). CDR3 DNA: TGTGCCAGCAGCCAAGGCGCAGGGGGCTACTATGGCTACACCTTC. Its protein product is CASSQGAGGYYGYTF.

As to this clonotype: Just one base apart from a much larger clone, this may be a read error. The chain uses TRBV27 and TRBJ1-2; TRBD1 matches at 7 bases. CDR3 size: 14 residues. Germline V gene lookup returns CDR1 MNHEY and CDR2 SMNVEV (reference sequence). With V trimmed by 5 bases and J by 0 bases, 3 bases remained unmatched. The CDR3 DNA is TGTGCCAGCAGTACACAGGGGACTAACTATGGCTACACCTTC. It specifies CASSTQGTNYGYTF.

Ten or more counts support this clonotype. The chain joins TRBV12-3 or TRBV12-4 to TRBJ2-2, with TRBD2 as a possible D gene (5 bases). V lost 7 bases and J 6 bases, leaving 18 bases between the germline ends. This CDR3 region has 15 residues. The CDR3 coding sequence is TGTGCCAGCACCCCCCACCTCAGCGGATCCGGGGAGCTGTTTTTT. This codes for CASTPHLSGSGELFF.